This entry lists 14 T cell receptor beta chains sequenced from one sample in a study of T cell repertoires in cytomegalovirus infection (dated by TCRdb to about 2019). Sequencing relied on an Illumina HiSeq 1500. Starting from the raw public reads, TCRdb applied fastp trimming at Q25, assembled clones with MiXCR and retained in-frame beta chains. Each entry is one CDR3 protein sequence, shown with its most common DNA and genes. Counted in this sample were about 190,000 distinct CDR3 sequences; 25% to 30% of them appeared once. Clones ranked in the top ten supply just over 30% of the sample. Input material: PBMCs. The origin of the receptors is a human donor in good health (CMV status not recorded). Some clones in this sample may be carry-over from other donors' samples.

This clonotype was seen many times. The chain links TRBV7-6 to TRBJ2-1; TRBD1 matches at 8 bases. There are 16 residues in the CDR3. With V trimmed by 5 bases and J by 2 bases, 8 bases remained unmatched. CDR1 is SGHVS and CDR2 is FNYEAQ in the germline V gene. The CDR3 region has the DNA TGTGCCAGCAGCCCCGGACAGGGAACAGCCTACAATGAGCAGTTCTTC. Translation: CASSPGQGTAYNEQFF.

This clonotype was found a few times. The chain employs TRBV2 and TRBJ1-1; D is unresolved. This CDR3 contains 13 residues. The V end was cut by 4 bases, the J end by 5 bases, with 11 bases between. In germline, CDR1 is SNHLY, CDR2 FYNNEI. The CDR3 reads CASSGGLETEAFF. The CDR3 coding sequence is TGTGCCAGCAGTGGGGGTTTAGAGACTGAAGCTTTCTTT.

This clonotype was seen a few times. This chain connects TRBV7-2 to TRBJ2-4, with 8 bases matching TRBD2. With V trimmed by 5 bases and J by 0 bases, 15 bases remained unmatched. Germline V lookup: CDR1 SGHTA, CDR2 FQGNSA. The CDR3 spans 19 residues. The CDR3 coding sequence is TGTGCCAGCAGCCCTTCCCAAAGCGGGGGATTCTCAGCCAAAAACATTCAGTACTTC. It is translated as CASSPSQSGGFSAKNIQYF.

J is TRBJ2-2 and V is TRBV6-2 or TRBV6-3; no firm D call. The germline V gene encodes CDR1 MNHEY and CDR2 SVGEGT. Between the trimmed V and J ends, which lost 0 bases and 4 bases, there was a span of 3 bases. The length of the CDR3 is 13 residues. CDR3 sequence: CASSYSSTGELFF. Written as DNA, the CDR3 is TGTGCCAGCAGTTACTCTTCCACCGGGGAGCTGTTTTTT.

J is TRBJ1-5 and V is TRBV12-5; TRBD1 might be the D (6 bases). The V end lost 5 bases, the J end lost 3 bases, and 8 bases lay between the germline ends. Per the germline V gene, CDR1 is LGHNT and CDR2 is FRNRAP. This CDR3 is built from 13 residues. Here the CDR3 reads CASGLGANQPQHF. CDR3 nucleotide sequence: TGTGCTAGTGGTCTGGGGGCCAATCAGCCCCAGCATTTT.

The V gene is TRBV20-1, the J gene TRBJ2-7; 7 nucleotides line up with TRBD2. Losses at the gene ends were 1 base for V and 4 bases for J; bases not matched to a gene: 4. CDR3 length: 13 residues. Germline CDR1 reads DFQATT; CDR2 reads SNEGSKA (reference sequence). The DNA of the CDR3 is TGCAGTGCTAGAGGCGGGCGGGGGTACGAGCAGTACTTC. This sequence encodes CSARGGRGYEQYF.

In this sample, this clonotype turned up a few times. The chain links TRBV20-1 to TRBJ2-7; possibly TRBD2 for D (6 bases). Trimming stripped 5 bases from V and 3 bases from J, with 17 bases between. Germline V gives CDR1 DFQATT, CDR2 SNEGSKA (reference sequence). The CDR3 is made up of 14 amino acids. The CDR3 loop is CSAGGTGPFYEQYF. The CDR3 nucleotides read TGCAGTGCTGGGGGGACGGGACCCTTCTACGAGCAGTACTTC.

This clonotype was counted ten times or more. The genes are TRBV7-2 and TRBJ1-1, with no clear D. Between the trimmed V and J ends, which lost 1 base and 0 bases, there was a span of 9 bases. The V gene's germline CDR1 is SGHTA and CDR2 FQGNSA. The CDR3 extends over 15 amino acids. The CDR3 region is CASSLGRSLNTEAFF. For the CDR3, the DNA is TGTGCCAGCAGCTTAGGAAGGAGTCTGAACACTGAAGCTTTCTTT.

This clonotype was detected a few times. The V and J genes are TRBV3-1 and TRBJ2-1; D may match TRBD1 or TRBD2 (6 bases each). CDR1 and CDR2 (germline): LGHDT, YNNKEL (reference sequence). Trimming removed 1 base from V and 5 bases from J, with 12 bases in between. This CDR3 spans 15 amino acids. CDR3 in DNA: TGTGCCAGCAGCCAAGGGTGGGGGGCCGACAATGAGCAGTTCTTC. It encodes CASSQGWGADNEQFF.

The chain carries TRBV12-5 and TRBJ1-1; 9 positions match TRBD1. CDR3 length: 16 amino acids. After removal of 4 bases from V and 1 base from J, the junction contained 7 bases not matched to a gene. Germline V gene lookup returns CDR1 LGHNT and CDR2 FRNRAP. Written as DNA, the CDR3 is TGTGCTAGTGGTTGGGGGACAGGGATGGAGAACACTGAAGCTTTCTTT. Protein product: CASGWGTGMENTEAFF.

This clonotype was counted only a few times. The genes are TRBV7-2 and TRBJ1-1, with D possibly TRBD1 on 6 matching bases. This CDR3 contains 15 residues. Germline lookup yields CDR1 SGHTA and CDR2 FQGNSA. Trimming left V 1 base short and J 2 bases short, with 11 bases between. The CDR3 is CASSLGGGSNTEAFF. The CDR3 region has the DNA TGTGCCAGCAGCTTAGGGGGGGGCTCCAACACTGAAGCTTTCTTT.

This clonotype was recorded a few times. The chain is built from TRBV7-9 and TRBJ1-1; D is unclear. The CDR3 is 12 residues long. Germline CDR1 is SEHNR and CDR2 is FQNEAQ (reference sequence). With 4 bases removed from V and 6 bases from J, the gap between germline ends came to 9 bases. In DNA, the CDR3 is TGTGCCAGCAGCTCCGGGAGCGCTGAAGCTTTCTTT. As protein: CASSSGSAEAFF.

This clonotype was detected only a few times. The chain links TRBV4-3 to TRBJ1-5; a possible D gene is TRBD1 (5 bases). This CDR3 comprises 15 residues. V shed 4 bases and J shed 5 bases, with 15 bases lying between them. The germline V gene has CDR1 LGHNA and CDR2 YSLEER. CDR3 residues: CASSPDTGLDQPQHF. As DNA, the CDR3 is TGCGCCAGCAGCCCCGACACGGGGCTAGATCAGCCCCAGCATTTT.

The chain recombines TRBV29-1 with TRBJ1-1, with no clear D. In germline, CDR1 is SQVTM, CDR2 ANQGSEA. Trimming removed 0 bases at V and 1 base at J, with 9 bases between. This CDR3 comprises 14 residues. The DNA of the CDR3 is TGCAGCGTTGAAGATGAAAGGACGAACACTGAAGCTTTCTTT. Protein sequence: CSVEDERTNTEAFF.